This paragraph reports one T cell receptor beta chain. This clonotype occurred many times. Its antigen remains undetermined. No base qualities exist here, and no much larger clone lies one base off it. The treatment or condition label of this sample denotes: live attenuated yellow fever vaccine strain. At each blood-draw timepoint, two biological replicates of bulk PBMCs were obtained. PBMCs were isolated from peripheral blood using a standard Ficoll-Paque protocol. RNA was extracted with TriZol from bulk PBMCs, CD4 and CD8 fractions, and dextramer-positive and dextramer-negative fractions. The sample comes from a study of T cells after yellow fever vaccination (dated by TCRdb to between 2018 and 2020). Some background on the complete study: The SMART-Seq v4 Ultra Low Input RNA kit was used to prepare libraries from fractions with low cell numbers. Bulk TCR alpha and beta repertoires were sequenced longitudinally to track T-cell clones before and after primary and booster YFV17D yellow fever vaccination. Blood samples were taken at several timepoints before and after primary and secondary immunization, and bulk PBMC replicates and cell subsets were isolated. The cohort comprised two healthy male donors, one aged 18 to 30 and one aged 30 to 40 years.

The research as a whole found: Because abundant contaminating clonotypes from the bulk population could be contained in FACS-sorted repertoires, computational filtering was required. A small fraction of clonotypes showed up in both the CD4 and CD8 compartments, probably as a result of convergent recombination. Most clones expanded after primary vaccination were re-detected after the booster (almost 98% of CD4 and about nine tenths of CD8), suggesting broad memory maintenance. The secondary T-cell response was found to be weaker but faster than the primary response, with a peak reached on day 5 rather than on day 15. The study included only a couple of donors, which limits how far the findings can be generalized.

Sequencer: Illumina NovaSeq 6000. TCR cDNA was made using 5'RACE template switching, a step that added a universal primer site and unique molecular identifiers. Priming of cDNA synthesis was performed from both the TCR alpha and TCR beta constant segments. Libraries were amplified in two PCR steps, with sample barcodes and sequencing adapters added in the second step. Libraries were sequenced on Illumina HiSeq 2500 (2x100 bp) or NovaSeq (2x150 bp). From the authors' description of their analysis: Demultiplexing of reads and collapsing into UMI consensus sequences were performed with MIGEC, and V(D)J alignment was carried out with MiXCR. Vaccine-responding clonotypes were defined with edgeR using replicate PBMC samples, requiring FDR below 0.01 and a log2 fold change above 5 up to day 15. Each bulk clonotype received a CD4 or CD8 identity based on whether the sequenced CD4 or CD8 repertoire contained that clonotype at higher abundance. TCRdb ran its own pipeline on the public reads, namely fastp trimming at Q25 and MiXCR clone calling, and kept in-frame beta chains. Entries are consolidated by CDR3 protein sequence, retaining the most common genes and DNA. TCRdb, not the original authors, processed these V and J calls. This sample holds 310,000 or so distinct CDR3 sequences; approximately 3.9% were observed only once. 23% of the sample is held by the ten biggest clonotypes.

The clonotype comes from a man younger than 35 who received the YFV17D yellow fever vaccine. The sequences come from PBMCs, collected on the day of the yellow fever booster vaccination.

The sequenced DNA: TGTGCCAGCAGCCCCCGGGACCCCGCCACAGATACGCAGTATTTT. Translated, this gives CASSPRDPATDTQYF. The V and J genes are TRBV7-3 and TRBJ2-3; the D gene could be TRBD1 or TRBD2, each one agreeing over 5 bases. The CDR3, cysteine through phenylalanine, is 15 amino acids long. The read is trimmed to its CDR3 DNA, 45 bases read in frame from base 1. Via the germline V gene, CDR1 is SGHTA and CDR2 FQGTGA. V loses 5 bases of germline sequence and J loses 2 bases, and the interval between the two ends is 14 bases.